A single sample gave rise to the 31 T cell receptor beta chains below, sequenced in a study of blood T cells in healthy people across ages. Using a J-beta primer mix together with a sample-barcoded 5' primer, a second PCR was run for roughly 6 to 12 cycles. One entry per CDR3 protein, called by TCRdb with MiXCR from the 5' RACE reads. This table has hundreds of thousands of distinct CDR3 sequences, 25% to 30% appearing once. Sequencing was done on a sample of blood. The receptor set was obtained from a woman at least 80 years old in good health.

V and J are TRBV5-1 and TRBJ1-2; D is ambiguous. This CDR3 is built from 15 residues. Trimming stripped 0 bases from V and 4 bases from J, with 13 bases between. In germline, CDR1 is SGHRS, CDR2 YFSETQ. The CDR3 nucleotides are TGCGCCAGCAGCTTGGAAGGGCAGTTAGTCTATGGCTACACCTTC. This sequence encodes CASSLEGQLVYGYTF. Drawing the rest from reference TRBV5-1 and TRBJ1-2, the complete variable domain is KAGVTQTPRYLIKTRGQQVTLSCSPISGHRSVSWYQQTPGQGLQFLFEYFSETQRNKGNFPGRFSGRQFSNSRSEMNVSTLELGDSALYLCASSLEGQLVYGYTFGSGTRLTVV.

Details on this clonotype: A much larger clone differs by one base, so this may be a read error. V gene TRBV7-3 combines with J gene TRBJ2-5, with unresolved D. The V and J ends lost 3 bases and 11 bases respectively, with 22 bases between them. There are 15 residues in the CDR3. The germline CDR1 and CDR2 sequences are SGHTA and FQGTGA. This CDR3 reads CASSFAGSPHNEQYF. Written as DNA, the CDR3 is TGTGCCAGCAGCTTCGCAGGCTCTCCTCACAATGAGCAGTACTTC.

This clonotype was picked up many times. This chain links TRBV4-1 with TRBJ2-6, with 9 bases lining up with TRBD1. Germline CDR1 is MGHRA and CDR2 is YSYEKL. The CDR3 loop spans 18 amino acids. Trimming at V came to 0 bases and at J to 4 bases, leaving 7 bases not matched to a gene. CDR3 sequence (DNA): TGCGCCAGCAGCCAAGACCCAAACAGGGGGCAAGGGGCCAACGTCCTGACTTTC. Its translation is CASSQDPNRGQGANVLTF.

This clonotype has a handful of counts. The V call is TRBV6-2 or TRBV6-3, the J call TRBJ1-5; D not resolved. CDR3 length equals 14 residues. V was shortened by 6 bases and J by 0 bases, with 9 bases between the two germline ends. The V gene's germline CDR1 is MNHEY and CDR2 SVGEGT. For the CDR3, the DNA is TGTGCCAGCAGCAGAAGACATAGCAATCAGCCCCAGCATTTT. This sequence encodes CASSRRHSNQPQHF.

The chain is built from TRBV24-1 and TRBJ1-1; D gene unclear. CDR3 length: 15 residues. V was pared by 2 bases and J by 0 bases, with 9 bases between. Germline CDR1 is KGHDR and CDR2 is SFDVKD. CDR3 nucleotides: TGTGCCACCAGTGATTCGAGAGGGATGAACACTGAAGCTTTCTTT. Protein product: CATSDSRGMNTEAFF.

Concerning this clonotype itself: A clone one base away is much larger, so this may be a read error. This chain links TRBV7-9 with TRBJ1-6; possible D gene TRBD1, 5 bases. The CDR3 is 18 amino acids. Germline values: CDR1 SEHNR, CDR2 FQNEAQ (reference sequence). The CDR3 loop reads CASSKGEFQGRGNSPPHF. CDR3 nucleotide sequence: TGTGCCAGCAGCAAAGGGGAATTCCAGGGTCGAGGGAATTCACCCCCCCACTTT.

Ten or more counts support this clonotype. This chain connects TRBV20-1 to TRBJ2-3; TRBD2 is a possible D gene (5 bases). V was shortened by 6 bases and J by 0 bases, with 10 bases between the two germline ends. This CDR3 comprises 13 residues. CDR1 is DFQATT, CDR2 SNEGSKA, per germline (reference sequence). The CDR3 here is CSAFWTSTDTQYF. The CDR3, as DNA: TGCAGTGCCTTTTGGACTAGCACAGATACGCAGTATTTT.

The sample holds many counts of this clonotype. This chain uses TRBV20-1 with TRBJ1-2; D gene ambiguous. The germline V and J ends were trimmed by 2 bases and 0 bases, with 10 bases remaining between them. The CDR3 contains 14 residues. Germline CDR1 and CDR2: DFQATT and SNEGSKA (reference sequence). CDR3 residues: CSARKQRANYGYTF. The CDR3 nucleotides read TGCAGTGCTAGAAAACAGAGAGCTAACTATGGCTACACCTTC.

The chain joins TRBV2 to TRBJ2-4; D is perhaps TRBD1 (6 bases). Germline assignment: CDR1 SNHLY and CDR2 FYNNEI. The CDR3 covers 14 residues. The V end lost 7 bases, the J end lost 13 bases, and 23 bases lay between the germline ends. CDR3 sequence: CASKRTDTYNEQYF. CDR3 nucleotide sequence: TGTGCCAGCAAACGGACAGACACCTACAATGAGCAGTACTTC.

J is TRBJ2-1 and V is TRBV7-3; D may match TRBD1 or TRBD2 (5 bases each). CDR1 and CDR2 (germline): SGHTA, FQGTGA. V lost 2 bases and J lost 4, with 21 bases in between. This CDR3 is 18 amino acids long. The CDR3 protein is CASSLGPLKGTRYNEQFF. As DNA, the CDR3 is TGTGCCAGCAGCTTAGGTCCTCTAAAAGGGACCAGGTACAATGAGCAGTTCTTC. Combining the CDR3 with reference TRBV7-3 and TRBJ2-1 gives the whole variable domain GAGVSQTPSNKVTEKGKYVELRCDPISGHTALYWYRQSLGQGPEFLIYFQGTGAADDSGLPNDRFFAVRPEGSVSTLKIQRTERGDSAVYLCASSLGPLKGTRYNEQFFGPGTRLTVL.

The DNA of the CDR3 is TGCGCCAGCAGCTTGGATGAACAGGGAGGCAATTCACCCCTCCACTTT. Protein: CASSLDEQGGNSPLHF. V and J are TRBV5-1 and TRBJ1-6; tentative D call: TRBD1 (6 bases). This CDR3 region has 16 residues. Trimming left V 0 bases short and J 7 bases short, with 14 bases between. Germline V gene sequence: CDR1 SGHRS, CDR2 YFSETQ.

The chain combines TRBV5-1 with TRBJ1-4; D remains unclear. V dropped 0 bases and J dropped 3 bases, with 9 bases sitting between them. Per the germline V gene, CDR1 is SGHRS and CDR2 is YFSETQ. This CDR3 comprises 15 residues. CDR3 residues: CASSLDFRSNEKLFF. CDR3 DNA: TGCGCCAGCAGCTTGGATTTTCGCTCTAATGAAAAACTGTTTTTT.

V usage is TRBV7-6 and J usage is TRBJ1-1; D ambiguous. There are 13 residues in the CDR3. CDR1 is SGHVS, CDR2 FNYEAQ, per germline. Deletions cut 3 bases from V and 5 bases from J, with 10 bases between. The CDR3 nucleotides read TGTGCCAGCAGCTTGCAGGACGGAACTGAAGCTTTCTTT. The encoded protein is CASSLQDGTEAFF. Complete variable domain (other parts from reference TRBV7-6 and TRBJ1-1): GAGVSQSPRYKVTKRGQDVALRCDPISGHVSLYWYRQALGQGPEFLTYFNYEAQQDKSGLPNDRFSAERPEGSISTLTIQRTEQRDSAMYRCASSLQDGTEAFFGQGTRLTVV.

This clonotype appeared a few times. The chain links TRBV30 to TRBJ2-3, with TRBD2 matching 9 bases. V was clipped by 7 bases and J by 0 bases; unmatched bases: 14. The CDR3 is 17 amino acids. CDR1 is GTSNPN and CDR2 is SVGIG in the germline V gene (reference sequence). This chain's CDR3 is CAFRLPGRGGSTDTQYF. The DNA of the CDR3 is TGTGCCTTCCGCCTTCCTGGGCGGGGGGGTAGCACAGATACGCAGTATTTT.

A note on this clonotype: A much more abundant neighbour one base away suggests this may be a read error. The rearrangement joins TRBV7-2 to TRBJ2-7; no firm D call. The germline CDR1 and CDR2 sequences are SGHTA and FQGNSA. The CDR3 contains 15 residues. CDR3 sequence: CASSLLPSGAYGQYF. The CDR3 nucleotides are TGTGCCAGCAGCTTACTCCCCAGTGGCGCCTACGGGCAGTACTTC.

This rearrangement joins TRBV7-2 to TRBJ2-1; TRBD1 might be the D (6 bases). V was shortened by 3 bases and J by 6 bases, with 18 bases between the two germline ends. The CDR3 covers 16 residues. Germline CDR1 is SGHTA and CDR2 is FQGNSA. The CDR3 DNA is TGTGCCAGCAGCTTTGTGAACACAGGGTTGGGCAATGAGCAGTTCTTC. Protein sequence: CASSFVNTGLGNEQFF.

This clonotype showed up many times. The CDR3 sequence: CASSAERRRSTEQFF. CDR3 DNA sequence: TGCGCCAGCAGCGCTGAGCGGCGGAGATCCACTGAGCAGTTCTTC. The chain is built from TRBV5-1 and TRBJ2-1; perhaps TRBD2 as D (5 bases). The CDR3 runs 15 residues. V shed 4 bases and J shed 9 bases, with 20 bases lying between them. CDR1 is SGHRS and CDR2 is YFSETQ in the germline V gene.

J is TRBJ1-2 and V is TRBV4-1; 8 bases align to TRBD1. This CDR3 is built from 16 residues. V dropped 0 bases and J dropped 4; count of bases not matched to a gene: 7. The germline V gene has CDR1 MGHRA and CDR2 YSYEKL. The CDR3 loop is CASSQDSGTGSYGYTF. The CDR3 DNA reads TGCGCCAGCAGCCAAGACTCCGGGACAGGATCCTATGGCTACACCTTC.

This clonotype was detected only a few times. The gene calls are TRBV6-2 or TRBV6-3 and TRBJ1-5; D may be TRBD1 (6 bases). V lost 5 bases to trimming and J lost 3 bases, with 8 bases between them. The CDR3 totals 13 residues. Germline V gene sequence: CDR1 MNHEY, CDR2 SVGEGT. CDR3 residues: CASSTGNNQPQHF. CDR3 nucleotide sequence: TGTGCCAGCAGTACAGGGAACAATCAGCCCCAGCATTTT.

As DNA, the CDR3 is TGTGCCAGCAGCCCCGGTGGGAGTCAGGGCGTTCTTTTGGACTACACCTTC. Its protein product is CASSPGGSQGVLLDYTF. V usage is TRBV7-2 and J usage is TRBJ1-2, with a possible D match to TRBD1 (5 bases). The germline CDR1 and CDR2 sequences are SGHTA and FQGNSA. The V end was cut by 5 bases, the J end by 10 bases, with 29 bases between. The CDR3 loop spans 17 amino acids.

The table lists this clonotype with a few counts. The rearrangement uses TRBV20-1 and TRBJ1-2; 8 nucleotides match TRBD1. Trimming removed 3 bases from V and 8 bases from J; junction bases left unmatched: 8. This CDR3 is 13 amino acids long. In germline, CDR1 is DFQATT, CDR2 SNEGSKA (reference sequence). This CDR3 is CSASSGTGIGYTF. DNA for the CDR3: TGCAGTGCTAGTTCCGGGACAGGCATCGGCTACACCTTC.

For this clonotype: A much bigger clone sits one base away, suggesting this may be a read error. V gene TRBV6-6 combines with J gene TRBJ2-7; a possible D gene is TRBD2 (7 bases). The V gene lost 6 bases and the J gene lost 5 bases, with 11 bases spanning the gap. The CDR3 has 12 residues. Per germline, CDR1 MNHNY and CDR2 SVGAGI (reference sequence). The CDR3 loop is CASRGGLDEQYF. The DNA for the CDR3 is TGTGCCAGCAGGGGGGGGCTGGACGAGCAGTACTTC.

With respect to this clonotype: A much larger clone lies a single base off, so this may be a read error. CDR3 coding DNA: TGCGCCGGCAGCTCGGGGGAATACCTCCAAGAGACCCAGTACTTC. Translated, it gives CAGSSGEYLQETQYF. The rearrangement links TRBV5-1 to TRBJ2-5; D is possibly TRBD2 (6 bases). Germline lookup yields CDR1 SGHRS and CDR2 YFSETQ. The CDR3 length is 15 residues. Based on the CDR3 plus reference TRBV5-1 and TRBJ2-5, the full variable domain is KAGVTQTPRYLIKTRGQQVTLSCSPISGHRSVSWYQQTPGQGLQFLFEYFSETQRNKGNFPGRFSGRQFSNSRSEMNVSTLELGDSALYLCAGSSGEYLQETQYFGPGTRLLVL.

There are a few counts of this clonotype. The chain has TRBV6-2 or TRBV6-3 and TRBJ2-1; possible D gene TRBD2, 5 bases. The CDR3 length is 13 residues. Germline values: CDR1 MNHEY, CDR2 SVGEGT. Trimming removed 5 bases at V and 2 bases at J, with 7 bases between. The CDR3 coding sequence is TGTGCCAGCAGTGAGGGAACCTACAATGAGCAGTTCTTC. Its translation: CASSEGTYNEQFF.

This chain connects TRBV3-1 to TRBJ2-7, with D possibly being TRBD1 or TRBD2 (5 bases each). The CDR3 extends over 17 amino acids. CDR1 is LGHDT, CDR2 YNNKEL, per germline (reference sequence). The V end lost 1 base, the J end lost 7 bases, and 23 bases lay between the germline ends. Written as DNA, the CDR3 is TGTGCCAGCAGCCAAGCAGGCGAGGGGCTCTCGACTAATGAGCAGTACTTC. This sequence encodes CASSQAGEGLSTNEQYF.

Regarding this clonotype: A junction boundary mismatches the germline segment, possibly from a read error. The genes are TRBV10-3 and TRBJ1-2; 9 nucleotides align to TRBD1. From germline, CDR1 is ENHRY and CDR2 SYGVKD. CDR3 size: 15 residues. As DNA, the CDR3 is TGTGCCATCAGTGACCTTACAGGGGGCAGCTATGGCTACACTTTC. As protein: CAISDLTGGSYGYTF.

The rearrangement uses TRBV12-3 or TRBV12-4 and TRBJ2-1; TRBD1 agrees at 11 bases. The CDR3 length is 14 residues. V was clipped by 6 bases and J by 13 bases; unmatched bases: 11. The CDR3 sequence: CASRPGTGGETQFF. In DNA, the CDR3 is TGTGCCAGCAGACCCGGGACAGGGGGAGAGACCCAGTTCTTC.

This clonotype has ten or more counts. The V call is TRBV12-3 or TRBV12-4, the J call TRBJ1-1, with D perhaps matching TRBD1 (6 bases). Trimming left V 6 bases short and J 8 bases short, with 10 bases between. This CDR3 contains 11 residues. The CDR3 region has the DNA TGTGCCAGCAGCCCAGACAGGGAAGCTTTCTTT. Translating gives CASSPDREAFF.

In this sample, this clonotype turned up many times. The chain has TRBV7-9 and TRBJ1-1; possible D gene TRBD1, 6 bases. V dropped 5 bases and J dropped 0 bases, with 19 bases sitting between them. Germline assignment: CDR1 SEHNR and CDR2 FQNEAQ (reference sequence). The CDR3 consists of 17 residues. The CDR3 DNA is TGTGCCAGCAGCGGGGAGGTGGACAGATACATGAACACTGAAGCTTTCTTT. Its protein is CASSGEVDRYMNTEAFF.

A remark on this clonotype: A much larger clone differs by one base, so this may be a read error. The chain is built from TRBV28 and TRBJ2-7; tentative D call: TRBD1 (5 bases). With 6 bases removed from V and 5 bases from J, the gap between germline ends came to 17 bases. Germline assignment: CDR1 MDHEN and CDR2 SYDVKM. This CDR3 is built from 14 residues. The CDR3 DNA follows: TGTGCCAGCAGGTCAATCTTCAGGGTCCACGAGCAGTACTTC. Its protein product is CASRSIFRVHEQYF.

This clonotype was counted between two and nine times. The chain recombines TRBV7-2 with TRBJ2-2; TRBD2 matches 8 bases. J gave up 4 bases and V 5 bases, and 6 bases lay outside the gene matches. Germline V gene sequence: CDR1 SGHTA, CDR2 FQGNSA. This CDR3 is built from 15 residues. DNA of the CDR3: TGTGCCAGCAGCCCTAGCGGGTGGAGCACCGGGGAGCTGTTTTTT. It translates to CASSPSGWSTGELFF.